The table lists the clone carrying this T cell receptor beta chain with many counts. Its matching antigen is unknown. TCRdb independently ran MiXCR on the reads; one entry per CDR3 protein. The sample carries under 350,000 distinct CDR3 sequences, about a tenth recorded once. The CDR3 has 16 amino acids. V shed 4 bases, J shed 8 bases, and the junction held 9 bases outside the gene matches. CDR1 and CDR2 (germline): MNHEY, SMNVEV (reference sequence). The data belong to a study of T cell repertoires in cytomegalovirus infection. Study conclusions and caveats: CMV-specific TCR beta clonotypes restricted by HLA-C dominated the ex vivo response.

The sequencing input was PBMCs. This sequence was found in a human donor in good health (CMV status not recorded). Some clones in this sample may be carry-over from other donors' samples. V gene TRBV27 combines with J gene TRBJ2-1, with 12 bases fitting TRBD1. The CDR3 loop is CASSSPWGQGADEQFF. The DNA of the CDR3 is TGTGCCAGCAGTTCCCCGTGGGGACAGGGGGCCGATGAGCAGTTCTTC.